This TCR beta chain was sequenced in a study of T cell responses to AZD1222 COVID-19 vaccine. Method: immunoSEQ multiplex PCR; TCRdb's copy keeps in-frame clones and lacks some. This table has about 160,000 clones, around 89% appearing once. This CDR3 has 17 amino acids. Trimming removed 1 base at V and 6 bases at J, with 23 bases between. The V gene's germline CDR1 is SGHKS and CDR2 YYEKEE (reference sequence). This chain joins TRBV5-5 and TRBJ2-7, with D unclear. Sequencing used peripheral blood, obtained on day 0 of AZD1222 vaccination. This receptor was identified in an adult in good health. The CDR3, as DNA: TGTGCCAGCAGCTTGAGCCCCACAAGTAAGGCTCTTAGCGAGCAGTACTTC. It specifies CASSLSPTSKALSEQYF.